The present T cell receptor beta chain was sequenced within a study of shared clonotypes between healthy human individuals. Study-level background: CD8 memory received one plate per donor, CD8 naive two, CD4 memory three and CD4 naive three. The study's findings and limits: Clonotype sharing across several donors was observed for around 5% of naive CD4 clonotypes. When compared with the clonotypes that were shared by all four sorted-subset donors, the non-shared clonotypes turned out to have lower generation probabilities.

The repertoire was sequenced with immunoSEQ multiplex PCR; TCRdb's copy has only in-frame clones and lacks some. The sample has hundreds of thousands of clones; over 70% are singletons. Germline V gene data show CDR1 as LNHDA and CDR2 as SQIVND (reference sequence). The CDR3 totals 17 residues. J lost 1 base, V lost 5 bases, and 11 bases had no gene match. On this clone: Its cognate antigen is unknown.

This TCR came from a man aged 25 to 40 in good health. The rearrangement uses TRBV19 and TRBJ1-1; TRBD1 matches 9 bases. The specimen sequenced was memory CD4+ T cells sorted from blood. As to subset: CD45RA-negative fraction. CDR3 region: CASSLSPTGGWNTEAFF. CDR3 in DNA: TGTGCCAGTAGTCTCTCCCCCACAGGGGGCTGGAACACTGAAGCTTTCTTT.